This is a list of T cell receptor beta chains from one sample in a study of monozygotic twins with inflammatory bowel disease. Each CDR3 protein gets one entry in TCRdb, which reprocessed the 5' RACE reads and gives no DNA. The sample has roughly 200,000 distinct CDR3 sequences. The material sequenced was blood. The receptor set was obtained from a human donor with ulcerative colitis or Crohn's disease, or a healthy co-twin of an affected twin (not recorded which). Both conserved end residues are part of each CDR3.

CDR3: CASSKSGTDHNEQFF; J: TRBJ2-1; V: TRBV9
CDR3: CASRPGSLMNTEAFF; J: TRBJ1-1; V: TRBV2
CDR3: CSMLAGGSTGELFF; J: TRBJ2-2; V: TRBV29-1
CDR3: CASSFAGQGTDTQYF; J: TRBJ2-3; V: TRBV12-3/TRBV12-4
CDR3: CASSSRQGDTEAFF; J: TRBJ1-1; V: TRBV7-2
CDR3: CASSLEPGRYEQYF; J: TRBJ2-7; V: TRBV5-1
CDR3: CSAKGVNQPQHF; J: TRBJ1-5; V: TRBV20-1
CDR3: CASSILAGETQYF; J: TRBJ2-5; V: TRBV19
CDR3: CASSFQGRGSEQYF; J: TRBJ2-7; V: TRBV12-3/TRBV12-4
CDR3: CAWRGEPRYGYTF; J: TRBJ1-2; V: TRBV30
CDR3: CASSQGETTQYF; J: TRBJ2-3; V: TRBV14
CDR3: CASRELDTQYF; J: TRBJ2-3; V: TRBV2
CDR3: CASSKAGLPSEQYF; J: TRBJ2-7; V: TRBV19
CDR3: CSASAAPSYNEQFF; J: TRBJ2-1; V: TRBV20-1
CDR3: CASSVGTSGRRYNEQFF; J: TRBJ2-1; V: TRBV9
CDR3: CASTLRGVFNGEQFF; J: TRBJ2-1; V: TRBV12-3/TRBV12-4
CDR3: CASSLLYTEAFF; J: TRBJ1-1; V: TRBV7-2
CDR3: CASSDGLTNSPLHF; J: TRBJ1-6; V: TRBV2
CDR3: CASSLGGGGTGDEQFF; J: TRBJ2-1; V: TRBV5-1
CDR3: CASSKSLDRGLEETQYF; J: TRBJ2-5; V: TRBV4-2
CDR3: CASSLVAREGSGNTIYF; J: TRBJ1-3; V: TRBV11-3
CDR3: CASSSGQVSYNEQFF; J: TRBJ2-1; V: TRBV7-2
CDR3: CASSETPANQPQHF; J: TRBJ1-5; V: TRBV2
CDR3: CASSHQGHPGELFF; J: TRBJ2-2; V: TRBV7-9
CDR3: CASSYAQGYTYEQYF; J: TRBJ2-7; V: TRBV6-2/TRBV6-3
CDR3: CASSYRTSGGPKETQYF; J: TRBJ2-5; V: TRBV5-1
CDR3: CASSLQGLATDTQYF; J: TRBJ2-3; V: TRBV27
CDR3: CASGLGSSYNSPLHF; J: TRBJ1-6; V: TRBV12-5
CDR3: CSALDRGGEKLFF; J: TRBJ1-4; V: TRBV20-1
CDR3: CASSPEGMYNEQFF; J: TRBJ2-1; V: TRBV4-1
CDR3: CATSDTGNCLYGYTF; J: TRBJ1-2; V: TRBV24-1
CDR3: CASFGRGDQPQHF; J: TRBJ1-5; V: TRBV19